This entry concerns a single TCR beta chain. This sample is drawn from a study of blood T cell repertoires in COVID-19. The CDR3 is 15 residues long. Per germline, CDR1 LNHNV and CDR2 YYDKDF (reference sequence). Between the trimmed V and J ends, which lost 1 base and 4 bases, there was a span of 10 bases. Sequencing was performed with immunoSEQ multiplex PCR; in TCRdb, only in-frame clones are kept and a portion is missing. The sample lists about 240,000 clones; over 80% were seen once. The chain links TRBV15 to TRBJ2-2; D is perhaps TRBD1 (5 bases). The material sequenced was PBMCs or T cells enriched from blood (not recorded which). This TCR came from a woman in her thirties with acute COVID-19. The CDR3 protein is CATSRGGSGTGELFF. The CDR3 DNA reads as TGTGCCACCAGCAGAGGGGGCTCGGGCACCGGGGAGCTGTTTTTT.